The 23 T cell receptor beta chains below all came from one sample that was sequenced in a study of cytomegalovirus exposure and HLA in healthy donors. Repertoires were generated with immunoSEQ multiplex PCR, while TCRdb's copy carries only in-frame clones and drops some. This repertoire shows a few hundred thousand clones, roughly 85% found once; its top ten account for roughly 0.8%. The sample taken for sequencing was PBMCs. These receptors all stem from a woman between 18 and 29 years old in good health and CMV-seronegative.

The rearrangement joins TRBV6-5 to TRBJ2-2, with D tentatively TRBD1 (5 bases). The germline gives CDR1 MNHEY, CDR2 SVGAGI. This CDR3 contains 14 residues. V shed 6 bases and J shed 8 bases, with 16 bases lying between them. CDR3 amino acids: CASRDTGYGGELFF. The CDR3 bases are TGTGCCAGCAGGGACACCGGGTATGGTGGGGAGCTGTTTTTT.

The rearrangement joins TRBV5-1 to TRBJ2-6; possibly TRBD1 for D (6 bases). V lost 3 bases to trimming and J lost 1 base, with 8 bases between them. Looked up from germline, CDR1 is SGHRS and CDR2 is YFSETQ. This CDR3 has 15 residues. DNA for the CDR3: TGCGCCAGCAGCTCGACAGGTTCTGGGGCCAACGTCCTGACTTTC. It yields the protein CASSSTGSGANVLTF.

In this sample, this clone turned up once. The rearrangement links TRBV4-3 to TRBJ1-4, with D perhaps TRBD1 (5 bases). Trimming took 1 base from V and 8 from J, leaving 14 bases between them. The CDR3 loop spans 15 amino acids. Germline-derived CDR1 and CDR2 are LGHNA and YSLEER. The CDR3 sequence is CASSQVAGGEEKLFF. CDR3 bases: TGCGCCAGCAGCCAAGTTGCCGGGGGGGAAGAAAAACTGTTTTTT.

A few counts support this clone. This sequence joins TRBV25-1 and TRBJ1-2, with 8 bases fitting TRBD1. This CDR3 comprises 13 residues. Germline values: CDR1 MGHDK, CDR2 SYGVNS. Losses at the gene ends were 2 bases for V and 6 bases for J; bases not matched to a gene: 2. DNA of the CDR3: TGTGCCAGCAGTGAAGGACAGGGTGATGGCTACACCTTC. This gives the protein CASSEGQGDGYTF.

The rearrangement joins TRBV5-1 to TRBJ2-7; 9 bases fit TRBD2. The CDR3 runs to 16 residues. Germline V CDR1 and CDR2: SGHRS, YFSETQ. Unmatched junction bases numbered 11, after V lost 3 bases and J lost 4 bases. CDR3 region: CASSSVGAGGAYEQYF. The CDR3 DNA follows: TGCGCCAGCAGCTCGGTCGGAGCGGGAGGAGCATACGAGCAGTACTTC.

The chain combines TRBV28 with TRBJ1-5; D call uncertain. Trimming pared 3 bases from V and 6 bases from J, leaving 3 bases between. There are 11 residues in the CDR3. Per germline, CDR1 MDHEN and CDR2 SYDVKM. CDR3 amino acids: CASSFRQPQHF. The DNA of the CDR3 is TGTGCCAGCAGTTTTCGTCAGCCCCAGCATTTT. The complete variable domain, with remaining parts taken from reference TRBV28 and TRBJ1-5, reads DVKVTQSSRYLVKRTGEKVFLECVQDMDHENMFWYRQDPGLGLRLIYFSYDVKMKEKGDIPEGYSVSREKKERFSLILESASTNQTSMYLCASSFRQPQHFGDGTRLSIL.

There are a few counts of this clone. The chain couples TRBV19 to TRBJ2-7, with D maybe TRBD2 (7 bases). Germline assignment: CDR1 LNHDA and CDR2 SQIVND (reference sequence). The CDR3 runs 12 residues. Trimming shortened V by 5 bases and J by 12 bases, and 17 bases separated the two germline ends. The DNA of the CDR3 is TGTGCCAGTAGTGCCCTCGGGGGGCCGTTGTACTTC. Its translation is CASSALGGPLYF.

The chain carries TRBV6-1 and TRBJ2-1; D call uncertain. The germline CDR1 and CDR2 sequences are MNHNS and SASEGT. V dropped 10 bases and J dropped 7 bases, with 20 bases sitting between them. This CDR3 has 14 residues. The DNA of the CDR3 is TGTGCCATCTCGCCGAGCTTCTCGAGGAATGAGCAGTTCTTC. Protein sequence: CAISPSFSRNEQFF.

The CDR3 protein is CASSLGLAGEAEQYF. CDR3 coding DNA: TGTGCCAGCAGCTTGGGACTAGCGGGAGAGGCCGAGCAGTACTTC. This chain joins TRBV7-2 and TRBJ2-7; TRBD2 aligns across 14 bases. The V segment lost 3 bases and the J segment 6 bases; nucleotides outside the gene matches: 4. The CDR3 is made up of 15 amino acids. CDR1 and CDR2 from the germline V gene are SGHTA and FQGNSA. Using reference TRBV7-2 and TRBJ2-7 for the parts outside the CDR3, the full variable domain is GAGVSQSPSNKVTEKGKDVELRCDPISGHTALYWYRQSLGQGLEFLIYFQGNSAPDKSGLPSDRFSAERTGGSVSTLTIQRTQQEDSAVYLCASSLGLAGEAEQYFGPGTRLTVT.

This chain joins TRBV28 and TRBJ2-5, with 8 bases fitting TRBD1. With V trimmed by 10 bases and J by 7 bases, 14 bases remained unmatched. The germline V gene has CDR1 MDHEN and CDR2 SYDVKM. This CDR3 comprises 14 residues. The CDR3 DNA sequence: TGTGCCACCTTACCAACCAGGGGGCGAGGGACCCAGTACTTC. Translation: CATLPTRGRGTQYF. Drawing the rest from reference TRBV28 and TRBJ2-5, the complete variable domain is DVKVTQSSRYLVKRTGEKVFLECVQDMDHENMFWYRQDPGLGLRLIYFSYDVKMKEKGDIPEGYSVSREKKERFSLILESASTNQTSMYLCATLPTRGRGTQYFGPGTRLLVL.

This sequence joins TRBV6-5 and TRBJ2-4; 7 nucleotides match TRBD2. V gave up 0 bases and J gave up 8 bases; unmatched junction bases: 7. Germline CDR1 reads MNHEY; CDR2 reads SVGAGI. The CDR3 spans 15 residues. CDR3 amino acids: CASSYSSTGGYIQYF. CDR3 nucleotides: TGTGCCAGCAGTTACTCGAGTACGGGAGGATACATTCAGTACTTC.

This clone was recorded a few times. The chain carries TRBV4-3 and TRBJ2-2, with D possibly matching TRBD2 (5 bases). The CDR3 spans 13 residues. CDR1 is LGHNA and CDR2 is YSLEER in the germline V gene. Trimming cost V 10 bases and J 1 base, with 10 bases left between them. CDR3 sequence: CATGRQNTGELFF. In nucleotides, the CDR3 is TGCGCCACGGGAAGGCAGAACACCGGGGAGCTGTTTTTT.

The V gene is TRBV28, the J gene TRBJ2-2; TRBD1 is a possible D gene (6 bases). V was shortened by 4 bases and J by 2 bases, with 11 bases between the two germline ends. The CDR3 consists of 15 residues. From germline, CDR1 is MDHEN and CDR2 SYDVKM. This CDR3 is CASSSRDKNTGELFF. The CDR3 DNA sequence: TGTGCCAGCAGTTCACGGGACAAAAACACCGGGGAGCTGTTTTTT.

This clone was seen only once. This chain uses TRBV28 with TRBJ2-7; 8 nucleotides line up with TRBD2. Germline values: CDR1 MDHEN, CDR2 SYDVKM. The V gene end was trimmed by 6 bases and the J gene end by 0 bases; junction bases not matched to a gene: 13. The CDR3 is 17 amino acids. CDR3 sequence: CASSPTSGLSYSYEQYF. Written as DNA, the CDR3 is TGTGCCAGCAGCCCCACTAGCGGCCTCTCCTACTCCTACGAGCAGTACTTC.

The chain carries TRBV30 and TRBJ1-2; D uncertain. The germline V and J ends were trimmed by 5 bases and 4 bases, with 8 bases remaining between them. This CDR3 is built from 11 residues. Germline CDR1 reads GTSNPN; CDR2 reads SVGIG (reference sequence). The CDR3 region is CAWSAGYGYTF. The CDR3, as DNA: TGTGCCTGGTCGGCGGGCTATGGCTACACCTTC.

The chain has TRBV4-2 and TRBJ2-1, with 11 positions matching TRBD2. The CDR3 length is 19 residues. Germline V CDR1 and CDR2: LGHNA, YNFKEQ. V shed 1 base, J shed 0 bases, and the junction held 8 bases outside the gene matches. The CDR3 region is CASSQVVAGGLSSYNEQFF. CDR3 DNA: TGTGCCAGCAGCCAAGTTGTAGCGGGAGGGCTGAGCTCCTACAATGAGCAGTTCTTC.

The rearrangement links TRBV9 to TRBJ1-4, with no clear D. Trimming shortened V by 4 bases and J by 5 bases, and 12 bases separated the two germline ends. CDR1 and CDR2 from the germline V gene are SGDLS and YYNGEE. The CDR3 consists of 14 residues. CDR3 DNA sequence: TGTGCCAGCAGCACGCGGGCGGTGAATGAAAAACTGTTTTTT. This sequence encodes CASSTRAVNEKLFF.

The CDR3: CASSLSWGHEQYF. DNA for the CDR3: TGTGCCAGCAGCTTGTCGTGGGGCCACGAGCAGTACTTC. The rearrangement joins TRBV5-8 to TRBJ2-7; tentative D call: TRBD1 (5 bases). This CDR3 has 13 residues. The V and J ends lost 1 base and 5 bases respectively, with 10 bases between them. Germline V gives CDR1 SGHTS, CDR2 YDEGEE.

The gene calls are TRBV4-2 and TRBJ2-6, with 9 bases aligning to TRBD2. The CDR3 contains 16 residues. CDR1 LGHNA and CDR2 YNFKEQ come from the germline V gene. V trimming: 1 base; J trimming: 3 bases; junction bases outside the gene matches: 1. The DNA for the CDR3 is TGTGCCAGCAGCCAAGGGACTAGCGATGGGGCCAACGTCCTGACTTTC. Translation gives CASSQGTSDGANVLTF.

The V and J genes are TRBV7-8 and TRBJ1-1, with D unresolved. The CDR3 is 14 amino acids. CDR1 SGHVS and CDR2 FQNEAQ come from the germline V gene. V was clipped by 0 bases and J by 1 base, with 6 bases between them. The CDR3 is CASSLAQANTEAFF. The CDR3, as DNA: TGTGCCAGCAGCTTAGCTCAGGCGAACACTGAAGCTTTCTTT.

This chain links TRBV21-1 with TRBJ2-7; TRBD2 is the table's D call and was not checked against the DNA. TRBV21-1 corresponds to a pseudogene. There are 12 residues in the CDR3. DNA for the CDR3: TGTGCCAGCAGCAGGGCGGGGGACGAGCAGTACTTC. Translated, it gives CASSRAGDEQYF.

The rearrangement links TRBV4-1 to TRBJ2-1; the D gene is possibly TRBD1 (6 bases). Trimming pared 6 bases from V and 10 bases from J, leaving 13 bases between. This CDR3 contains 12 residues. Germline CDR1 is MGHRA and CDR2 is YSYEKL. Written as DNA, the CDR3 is TGCGCCAGCAGACAGGGTTATGGGGAGCAGTTCTTC. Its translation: CASRQGYGEQFF.

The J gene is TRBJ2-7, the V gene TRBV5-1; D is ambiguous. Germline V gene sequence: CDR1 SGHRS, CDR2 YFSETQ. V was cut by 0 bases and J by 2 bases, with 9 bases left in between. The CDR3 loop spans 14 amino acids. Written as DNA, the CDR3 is TGCGCCAGCAGCTTGGGCTCAGATGCCTACGAGCAGTACTTC. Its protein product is CASSLGSDAYEQYF.